One and the same sample provided the 32 T cell receptor beta chains below, sequenced in a study of blood T cell repertoires in COVID-19. TCRdb's table, derived via immunoSEQ multiplex PCR, lists solely in-frame clones and lacks some. The data hold around 250,000 clones, with around 87% observed a single time. The specimen was peripheral blood. These TCRs come from an older woman with COVID-19, enrolled during active disease.

The rearrangement links TRBV6-5 to TRBJ1-1; 8 bases are a match to TRBD1. Trimming removed 6 bases from V and 3 bases from J; junction bases left unmatched: 9. Germline CDR1 reads MNHEY; CDR2 reads SVGAGI. The CDR3 runs 15 residues. The CDR3 sequence is CASRTRQGKDTEAFF. In DNA form, the CDR3 reads TGTGCCAGCAGAACAAGACAGGGGAAAGACACTGAAGCTTTCTTT.

This chain links TRBV5-1 with TRBJ1-2, with D maybe TRBD1 (6 bases). CDR3 size: 17 residues. The germline CDR1 and CDR2 sequences are SGHRS and YFSETQ. Trimming left V 2 bases short and J 8 bases short, with 25 bases between. The CDR3 protein is CASSFGAGQGIWGGYTF. CDR3 in DNA: TGCGCCAGCAGCTTTGGAGCGGGGCAGGGGATTTGGGGCGGCTACACCTTC.

The rearrangement links TRBV4-1 to TRBJ1-1; D is undetermined. The CDR3 covers 12 residues. V lost 5 bases, J lost 10 bases, and 14 bases lay in between. Germline V gene data show CDR1 as MGHRA and CDR2 as YSYEKL. CDR3 DNA sequence: TGCGCCAGCAGCTCCCTGGAGGGTCCAGCTTTCTTT. Amino acid sequence: CASSSLEGPAFF.

The rearrangement joins TRBV6-2 or TRBV6-3 to TRBJ1-2, with 9 bases that match TRBD1. The CDR3 is 15 residues long. In germline, CDR1 is MNHEY, CDR2 SVGEGT. V gave up 4 bases and J gave up 6 bases; unmatched junction bases: 9. The CDR3 DNA is TGTGCCAGCAGTTTCGGTCGGGACAGGGAAGATGGCTACACCTTC. It is translated as CASSFGRDREDGYTF.

The chain links TRBV5-1 to TRBJ1-3; 8 bases match TRBD1. The V gene's germline CDR1 is SGHRS and CDR2 YFSETQ. CDR3 length: 15 residues. Trimming at V came to 4 bases and at J to 4 bases, leaving 7 bases not matched to a gene. CDR3 sequence reads: CASSETGQGGNTIYF. The DNA of the CDR3 is TGCGCCAGCAGCGAAACTGGACAGGGCGGAAACACCATATATTTT. The full variable domain, in which reference TRBV5-1 and TRBJ1-3 provide the parts outside the CDR3, is KAGVTQTPRYLIKTRGQQVTLSCSPISGHRSVSWYQQTPGQGLQFLFEYFSETQRNKGNFPGRFSGRQFSNSRSEMNVSTLELGDSALYLCASSETGQGGNTIYFGEGSWLTVV.

The chain is built from TRBV6-2 or TRBV6-3 and TRBJ1-4; a weak D match, TRBD1 (5 bases). Trimming pared 0 bases from V and 11 bases from J, leaving 13 bases between. Germline V gives CDR1 MNHEY, CDR2 SVGEGT. CDR3 length: 14 residues. The CDR3, as DNA: TGTGCCAGCAGTTACTCGGCGTCTGGGGGGAAACTGTTTTTT. This encodes CASSYSASGGKLFF.

With regard to this clone: Other DNA sequences within the sample encode an identical CDR3. The genes are TRBV4-3 and TRBJ1-2; TRBD1 is a possible D gene (5 bases). The germline V gene has CDR1 LGHNA and CDR2 YSLEER. V lost 0 bases and J lost 2, with 7 bases in between. This CDR3 is built from 14 residues. The CDR3: CASSQETGNYGYTF. CDR3 coding DNA: TGCGCCAGCAGCCAAGAAACAGGAAACTATGGCTACACCTTC.

The chain joins TRBV6-6 to TRBJ1-1; tentatively, D is TRBD1 (5 bases). Germline V gives CDR1 MNHNY, CDR2 SVGAGI (reference sequence). The V end lost 6 bases, the J end lost 0 bases, and 8 bases lay between the germline ends. This CDR3 has 13 amino acids. CDR3 in amino acids: CASSGHLNTEAFF. CDR3 nucleotide sequence: TGTGCCAGCAGCGGACACTTGAACACTGAAGCTTTCTTT.

This clone came up a few times. The chain joins TRBV6-5 to TRBJ1-1, with 7 positions matching TRBD1. V lost 5 bases to trimming and J lost 1 base; unmatched junction nucleotides: 4. This CDR3 spans 14 amino acids. Looked up from germline, CDR1 is MNHEY and CDR2 is SVGAGI. The CDR3 sequence is CASSTRQGNTEAFF. Here the CDR3 DNA reads TGTGCCAGCAGTACACGACAGGGGAACACTGAAGCTTTCTTT.

A remark on this clone: At one end the junction does not follow the germline gene, possibly because of a read error. This chain connects TRBV3-1 (or the pseudogene TRBV3-2) to TRBJ1-1, with D unresolved. The CDR3 totals 13 residues. The germline CDR1 and CDR2 sequences are LGHDT and YNNKEL (reference sequence). The CDR3 spells CASSQVPNSEAFF. Written as DNA, the CDR3 is TGTGCCAGCAGCCAAGTTCCGAACAGTGAAGCTTTCTTT.

This chain joins TRBV29-1 and TRBJ2-2; 9 bases agree with TRBD2. The CDR3 sequence is 14 residues long. The V and J ends lost 2 bases and 6 bases, in that order; junction bases with no gene match: 4. CDR1 is SQVTM, CDR2 ANQGSEA, per germline. The DNA of the CDR3 is TGCAGCGTTGAAATAGCGGGGGCACCCGGGGAGCTGTTTTTT. Its translation: CSVEIAGAPGELFF.

The genes are TRBV10-2 and TRBJ1-6; tentatively, D is TRBD1 (6 bases). CDR1 and CDR2 (germline): WSHSY, SAAADI. V lost 7 bases to trimming and J lost 5 bases, with 18 bases between them. The CDR3 loop spans 16 amino acids. CDR3 protein: CASKDSLRSNNSPLHF. The DNA of the CDR3 is TGCGCCAGCAAGGACAGCCTCAGATCTAATAATTCACCCCTCCACTTT.

The chain is built from TRBV7-9 and TRBJ2-7; the match to TRBD1 covers 7 bases. The CDR3 runs to 17 residues. Germline assignment: CDR1 SEHNR and CDR2 FQNEAQ (reference sequence). Losses at the gene ends were 5 bases for V and 1 base for J; bases not matched to a gene: 14. CDR3 nucleotides: TGTGCCAGCAGCCACTACACTGGACAGGCGATATCCTACGAGCAGTACTTC. Protein: CASSHYTGQAISYEQYF. Full variable domain (remainder filled in from reference TRBV7-9 and TRBJ2-7): DTGVSQNPRHKITKRGQNVTFRCDPISEHNRLYWYRQTLGQGPEFLTYFQNEAQLEKSRLLSDRFSAERPKGSFSTLEIQRTEQGDSAMYLCASSHYTGQAISYEQYFGPGTRLTVT.

The gene calls are TRBV5-8 and TRBJ2-3; 8 nucleotides agree with TRBD1. The V gene end was trimmed by 1 base and the J gene end by 6 bases; junction bases not matched to a gene: 10. Germline V CDR1 and CDR2: SGHTS, YDEGEE. The CDR3 sequence is 16 residues long. In DNA, the CDR3 is TGTGCCAGCAGCTTGAGCAGGGGGCACTCAACTGATACGCAGTATTTT. Translation: CASSLSRGHSTDTQYF. The full variable domain, rest sourced from reference TRBV5-8 and TRBJ2-3, is EAGVTQSPTHLIKTRGQQATLRCSPISGHTSVYWYQQALGLGLQFLLWYDEGEERNRGNFPPRFSGRQFPNYSSELNVNALELEDSALYLCASSLSRGHSTDTQYFGPGTRLTVL.

The chain couples TRBV21-1 to TRBJ1-2; the tabulated D call, TRBD1, remains unverified against the DNA. TRBV21-1 constitutes a pseudogene. There are 17 residues in the CDR3. CDR3 sequence: CASSKGNRRQGFCGYTF. The DNA of the CDR3 is TGTGCCAGCAGCAAAGGCAATAGGCGACAGGGGTTTTGTGGCTACACCTTC.

The genes are TRBV15 and TRBJ1-1; the D is unclear. Germline V gives CDR1 LNHNV, CDR2 YYDKDF (reference sequence). This CDR3 region has 15 residues. Trimming removed 8 bases at V and 2 bases at J, with 18 bases between. CDR3 bases: TGTGCCACCCTGGGCCCGCTCCGTACAAACACTGAAGCTTTCTTT. It translates to CATLGPLRTNTEAFF.

The J gene is TRBJ2-7, the V gene TRBV6-1; D is unclear. CDR1 and CDR2 from the germline V gene are MNHNS and SASEGT. The CDR3 sequence is 14 residues long. V was trimmed by 3 bases and J by 3 bases, leaving 12 bases between them. CDR3 amino acids: CASSEGTTVYEQYF. The CDR3 coding sequence is TGTGCCAGCAGTGAGGGTACCACAGTCTACGAGCAGTACTTC.

The chain is built from TRBV5-4 and TRBJ2-3, with TRBD2 matching 11 bases. The V and J ends lost 4 bases and 0 bases, in that order; junction bases with no gene match: 7. Germline V lookup: CDR1 SGHNT, CDR2 YYREEE (reference sequence). The CDR3 length is 17 residues. The CDR3 reads CASSKRLAGSSTDTQYF. The CDR3 coding sequence is TGTGCCAGCAGCAAACGACTAGCGGGGTCTAGCACAGATACGCAGTATTTT.

In its sample, this clone was seen once. V gene TRBV16 combines with J gene TRBJ1-3; D is perhaps TRBD1 (5 bases). V was cut by 1 base and J by 0 bases, with 10 bases left in between. Germline lookup yields CDR1 KGHSY and CDR2 FQNENV. This CDR3 is 16 amino acids long. The CDR3 loop reads CASSQWRQRSGNTIYF. CDR3 DNA: TGTGCCAGCAGCCAATGGAGACAGCGCTCTGGAAACACCATATATTTT.

The genes are TRBV6-2 or TRBV6-3 and TRBJ2-4; perhaps TRBD2 as D (6 bases). In germline, CDR1 is MNHEY, CDR2 SVGEGT. CDR3 length: 17 residues. With 2 bases removed from V and 1 base from J, the gap between germline ends came to 15 bases. CDR3 residues: CASSYTGLREAKNIQYF. CDR3 nucleotide sequence: TGTGCCAGCAGTTACACCGGCCTACGGGAGGCCAAAAACATTCAGTACTTC.

The genes are TRBV27 and TRBJ2-4; a weak D match, TRBD1 (5 bases). The CDR3 is 13 amino acids. Trimming stripped 2 bases from V and 8 bases from J, with 10 bases between. The germline V gene encodes CDR1 MNHEY and CDR2 SMNVEV (reference sequence). CDR3 coding DNA: TGTGCCAGCAGTTTAAGCAGGGTGGACATTCAGTACTTC. This sequence encodes CASSLSRVDIQYF.

The V and J genes are TRBV18 and TRBJ1-4, with TRBD1 matching 7 bases. The germline gives CDR1 KGHSH, CDR2 LQKENI. The CDR3 has 14 amino acids. Trimming at V came to 6 bases and at J to 8 bases, leaving 9 bases not matched to a gene. The CDR3, as DNA: TGTGCCAGCTCGGCGGACGGAGGGGGCGAAAAACTGTTTTTT. Translating gives CASSADGGGEKLFF. Full variable domain (rest looked up from reference TRBV18 and TRBJ1-4): NAGVMQNPRHLVRRRGQEARLRCSPMKGHSHVYWYRQLPEEGLKFMVYLQKENIIDESGMPKERFSAEFPKEGPSILRIQQVVRGDSAAYFCASSADGGGEKLFFGSGTQLSVL.

The J gene is TRBJ1-6, the V gene TRBV19; D perhaps matches TRBD1 (6 bases). This CDR3 contains 15 residues. The germline V gene has CDR1 LNHDA and CDR2 SQIVND (reference sequence). V was shortened by 6 bases and J by 0 bases, with 9 bases between the two germline ends. The CDR3 bases are TGTGCCAGTAGCCAGGGGAGCTCCTATAATTCACCCCTCCACTTT. Translating it yields CASSQGSSYNSPLHF.

This rearrangement joins TRBV27 to TRBJ1-6; perhaps TRBD1 as D (6 bases). This CDR3 contains 15 residues. CDR1 and CDR2 from the germline V gene are MNHEY and SMNVEV (reference sequence). The germline V and J ends were trimmed by 3 bases and 4 bases, with 10 bases remaining between them. CDR3 protein: CASSLGQGYNSPLHF. The CDR3, as DNA: TGTGCCAGCAGTTTGGGCCAGGGGTATAATTCACCCCTCCACTTT.

The chain has TRBV5-4 and TRBJ2-1; tentatively, D is TRBD1 (6 bases). Between the trimmed V and J ends, which lost 3 bases and 3 bases, there was a span of 10 bases. CDR3 length equals 14 residues. The germline CDR1 and CDR2 sequences are SGHNT and YYREEE (reference sequence). In nucleotides, the CDR3 is TGTGCCAGCAGCTGGAACAGGGACTACAATGAGCAGTTCTTC. Protein: CASSWNRDYNEQFF. Full variable domain (outside the CDR3, taken from reference TRBV5-4 and TRBJ2-1): ETGVTQSPTHLIKTRGQQVTLRCSSQSGHNTVSWYQQALGQGPQFIFQYYREEENGRGNFPPRFSGLQFPNYSSELNVNALELDDSALYLCASSWNRDYNEQFFGPGTRLTVL.

V usage is TRBV30 and J usage is TRBJ2-7; 9 bases are a match to TRBD2. The trim removed 3 bases at V and 5 bases at J, leaving 8 bases unmatched. The CDR3 runs 14 residues. CDR1 and CDR2 (germline): GTSNPN, SVGIG (reference sequence). Written as DNA, the CDR3 is TGTGCCTGGAGGGCCGGGACTAGCATCGACGAGCAGTACTTC. Its translation: CAWRAGTSIDEQYF.

The J gene is TRBJ2-1, the V gene TRBV5-1, with TRBD2 as a possible D gene (6 bases). The germline V and J ends were trimmed by 5 bases and 4 bases, with 13 bases remaining between them. Germline V CDR1 and CDR2: SGHRS, YFSETQ. The length of the CDR3 is 14 residues. The CDR3 DNA sequence: TGCGCCAGCAGAAGTAGCGGTACATACAATGAGCAGTTCTTC. Protein product: CASRSSGTYNEQFF.

This chain links TRBV19 with TRBJ1-1; TRBD1 agrees at 8 bases. The CDR3 sequence is 15 residues long. Per the germline V gene, CDR1 is LNHDA and CDR2 is SQIVND (reference sequence). J was trimmed by 3 bases and V by 4 bases; bases with no gene match: 7. For the CDR3, the DNA is TGTGCCAGTAGTACGGTCGGACAGGGTGACACTGAAGCTTTCTTT. Its protein product is CASSTVGQGDTEAFF.

The chain joins TRBV9 to TRBJ2-3; 9 positions match TRBD2. The CDR3 sequence is 15 residues long. Germline CDR1 reads SGDLS; CDR2 reads YYNGEE. J lost 6 bases, V lost 0 bases, and 5 bases had no gene match. The DNA of the CDR3 is TGTGCCAGCAGCGTAGGAATAGCGGGGGAGGATACGCAGTATTTT. This encodes CASSVGIAGEDTQYF. The full variable domain, in which reference TRBV9 and TRBJ2-3 provide the parts outside the CDR3, is DSGVTQTPKHLITATGQRVTLRCSPRSGDLSVYWYQQSLDQGLQFLIQYYNGEERAKGNILERFSAQQFPDLHSELNLSSLELGDSALYFCASSVGIAGEDTQYFGPGTRLTVL.

The chain recombines TRBV7-2 with TRBJ2-1, with TRBD1 as a possible D gene (6 bases). Germline-derived CDR1 and CDR2 are SGHTA and FQGNSA. Trimming took 5 bases from V and 5 from J, leaving 10 bases between them. The CDR3 has 13 amino acids. In DNA, the CDR3 is TGTGCCAGCAGCCTTGACAGGAACAATGAGCAGTTCTTC. This encodes CASSLDRNNEQFF.

This clone occurred once. V is TRBV6-2 or TRBV6-3 and J is TRBJ2-1, with 7 bases matching TRBD2. After removal of 4 bases from V and 8 bases from J, the junction contained 8 bases not matched to a gene. Germline V gene sequence: CDR1 MNHEY, CDR2 SVGEGT. The CDR3 is 14 residues long. CDR3 bases: TGTGCCAGCAGTTTCCCGACTAGCTCTTATGAGCAGTTCTTC. It is translated as CASSFPTSSYEQFF.

The chain joins TRBV19 to TRBJ1-4, with unresolved D. Germline loops: CDR1 LNHDA, CDR2 SQIVND (reference sequence). This CDR3 is built from 15 residues. The V gene lost 5 bases and the J gene lost 3 bases, with 13 bases spanning the gap. CDR3 in DNA: TGTGCCAGTAGTGACCTCAGGCCTCCTAATGAAAAACTGTTTTTT. Protein sequence: CASSDLRPPNEKLFF.